The 12 T cell receptor beta chains reported below all come from one sample, sequenced in a study of siplizumab effects on memory and regulatory T cells. Sequenced by immunoSEQ multiplex PCR; TCRdb stores in-frame clones only, minus some. The table shows around 100,000 clones, with about 95% occurring only once. What was sequenced was non-Treg CD4+ T cells sorted from blood. These receptors came from a human donor in good health.

The CDR3 loop reads CASRQQGANNQPQHF. The DNA of the CDR3 is TGTGCCAGCAGACAACAGGGGGCTAACAATCAGCCCCAGCATTTT. V and J are TRBV2 and TRBJ1-5, with 9 bases aligning to TRBD1. Unmatched junction bases numbered 6, after V lost 6 bases and J lost 3 bases. CDR1 SNHLY and CDR2 FYNNEI come from the germline V gene. The CDR3 spans 15 residues.

The J gene is TRBJ2-1, the V gene TRBV6-1, with 7 nucleotides matching TRBD2. The CDR3 is 15 residues long. Looked up from germline, CDR1 is MNHNS and CDR2 is SASEGT. Losses at the gene ends were 6 bases for V and 1 base for J; bases not matched to a gene: 6. CDR3 region: CASRLGGGSYNEQFF. CDR3 coding DNA: TGTGCCAGCAGATTGGGGGGAGGGTCCTACAATGAGCAGTTCTTC.

V gene TRBV7-2 combines with J gene TRBJ2-7, with D tentatively TRBD2 (5 bases). The CDR3 consists of 14 residues. Germline lookup yields CDR1 SGHTA and CDR2 FQGNSA. V gave up 3 bases and J gave up 0 bases, with 9 bases separating them. In DNA form, the CDR3 reads TGTGCCAGCAGCTTTACTAGTACCTCCTACGAGCAGTACTTC. It specifies CASSFTSTSYEQYF.

The rearrangement links TRBV10-3 to TRBJ2-1, with D maybe TRBD2 (5 bases). This CDR3 spans 13 amino acids. CDR1 is ENHRY and CDR2 is SYGVKD in the germline V gene. Trimming stripped 4 bases from V and 4 bases from J, with 8 bases between. The CDR3 region has the DNA TGTGCCATCAGTGTCAAGCGGTACAATGAGCAGTTCTTC. Translation gives CAISVKRYNEQFF.

V is TRBV6-1 and J is TRBJ1-5; 9 nucleotides match TRBD1. This CDR3 is built from 15 residues. Germline values: CDR1 MNHNS, CDR2 SASEGT. V lost 1 base, J lost 3 bases, and 1 base stayed unmatched. The CDR3 reads CASSEGDRVNQPQHF. The CDR3 region has the DNA TGTGCCAGCAGTGAAGGGGACAGGGTCAATCAGCCCCAGCATTTT.

This clone was counted once. The V call is TRBV28, the J call TRBJ2-7; D may be TRBD2 (6 bases). Per the germline V gene, CDR1 is MDHEN and CDR2 is SYDVKM. The CDR3 extends over 16 amino acids. V lost 6 bases and J lost 2, with 20 bases in between. The CDR3 region is CASRLSGLRLTYEQYF. The CDR3 nucleotides are TGTGCCAGCAGACTATCGGGACTGCGCCTTACCTACGAGCAGTACTTC.

V is TRBV2 and J is TRBJ2-4; D not resolved. This CDR3 is built from 14 residues. Germline assignment: CDR1 SNHLY and CDR2 FYNNEI. Trimming took 6 bases from V and 0 from J, leaving 9 bases between them. The chain's CDR3 is CASSGPIAKNIQYF. In DNA, the CDR3 is TGTGCCAGCAGCGGACCGATAGCCAAAAACATTCAGTACTTC. The complete variable domain, with remaining parts taken from reference TRBV2 and TRBJ2-4, reads EPEVTQTPSHQVTQMGQEVILRCVPISNHLYFYWYRQILGQKVEFLVSFYNNEISEKSEIFDDQFSVERPDGSNFTLKIRSTKLEDSAMYFCASSGPIAKNIQYFGAGTRLSVL.

About this clone: Relative to the germline gene, one junction end is altered; a read error may explain this. The rearrangement joins TRBV5-1 to TRBJ2-1; tentative D call: TRBD1 (5 bases). The germline V gene has CDR1 SGHRS and CDR2 YFSETQ. The CDR3 is 16 amino acids. Here the CDR3 DNA reads TGCGCCAGCAGCCCCACAGGTTGGATCTCCTATAATGAGCAGTTCTTC. Protein: CASSPTGWISYNEQFF.

CDR3 in DNA: TGTGCCAGCAGTGTAAATTTTTTGGGACTGTACACAGATACGCAGTATTTT. Translation gives CASSVNFLGLYTDTQYF. The chain links TRBV6-4 to TRBJ2-3; possible D gene TRBD2, 6 bases. V was clipped by 4 bases and J by 2 bases, with 19 bases between them. The CDR3 is 17 residues long. Germline assignment: CDR1 MRHNA and CDR2 SNTAGT.

The rearrangement joins TRBV7-4 to TRBJ2-5; the D gene is possibly TRBD2 (5 bases). This CDR3 spans 14 amino acids. Germline V gene data show CDR1 as SGHVT and CDR2 as SQSDAQ. With 4 bases removed from V and 1 base from J, the gap between germline ends came to 10 bases. CDR3 DNA sequence: TGTGCCAGCAGCTGGCCACTAGTCCAAGAGACCCAGTACTTC. Its translation is CASSWPLVQETQYF.

This clone was counted a few times. The CDR3 protein is CASSPYNEQFF. In DNA form, the CDR3 reads TGTGCCAGCAGTCCGTACAATGAGCAGTTCTTC. V usage is TRBV2 and J usage is TRBJ2-1; D gene uncertain. Between the trimmed V and J ends, which lost 5 bases and 4 bases, there was a span of 3 bases. This CDR3 is 11 amino acids long. Germline CDR1 is SNHLY and CDR2 is FYNNEI.

This chain connects TRBV5-4 to TRBJ1-2; D remains unclear. Germline CDR1 reads SGHNT; CDR2 reads YYREEE (reference sequence). This CDR3 spans 15 amino acids. V shed 0 bases and J shed 3 bases, with 12 bases lying between them. The CDR3 reads CASSLEGGNDYGYTF. CDR3 DNA sequence: TGTGCCAGCAGCTTGGAGGGAGGGAACGACTATGGCTACACCTTC.